A single sample is the source of the 32 T cell receptor beta chains below, sequenced in a study of blood T cell repertoires in COVID-19. Sequencing used immunoSEQ multiplex PCR; TCRdb keeps in-frame clones, though not all of them. The data contain about 86,000 clones, over 80% of them singletons. The sequencing input was peripheral blood. All receptors come from a woman of 80 years or more with active or convalescent COVID-19.

The chain is built from TRBV28 and TRBJ2-7, with TRBD2 matching over 9 bases. Germline CDR1 is MDHEN and CDR2 is SYDVKM. CDR3 length equals 16 residues. V dropped 3 bases and J dropped 0; count of bases not matched to a gene: 6. The CDR3 DNA is TGTGCCAGCAGTTTCCTAGCGGGGTTTAGCTCCTACGAGCAGTACTTC. Encoded protein: CASSFLAGFSSYEQYF. Looking up the rest from reference TRBV28 and TRBJ2-7 gives the full variable domain: DVKVTQSSRYLVKRTGEKVFLECVQDMDHENMFWYRQDPGLGLRLIYFSYDVKMKEKGDIPEGYSVSREKKERFSLILESASTNQTSMYLCASSFLAGFSSYEQYFGPGTRLTVT.

This clone has a single count. This chain uses TRBV19 with TRBJ1-2; 9 bases line up with TRBD1. CDR1 LNHDA and CDR2 SQIVND come from the germline V gene (reference sequence). This CDR3 has 16 residues. With V trimmed by 5 bases and J by 4 bases, 11 bases remained unmatched. Here the CDR3 reads CASSLTPGQGSYGYTF. In nucleotides, the CDR3 is TGTGCCAGTAGTCTCACCCCGGGACAGGGAAGCTATGGCTACACCTTC. The full variable domain, rest sourced from reference TRBV19 and TRBJ1-2, is DGGITQSPKYLFRKEGQNVTLSCEQNLNHDAMYWYRQDPGQGLRLIYYSQIVNDFQKGDIAEGYSVSREKKESFPLTVTSAQKNPTAFYLCASSLTPGQGSYGYTFGSGTRLTVV.

The chain employs TRBV5-1 and TRBJ1-2; 9 nucleotides agree with TRBD1. V trimming: 4 bases; J trimming: 8 bases; junction bases outside the gene matches: 9. The CDR3 covers 14 residues. CDR1 is SGHRS, CDR2 YFSETQ, per germline. CDR3 bases: TGCGCCAGCAGCCCGGGGACAGGGTATAAAGGCTACACCTTC. It is translated as CASSPGTGYKGYTF.

The rearrangement joins TRBV9 to TRBJ1-3; tentatively, D is TRBD1 (6 bases). CDR1 SGDLS and CDR2 YYNGEE come from the germline V gene. The V end was cut by 3 bases, the J end by 4 bases, with 11 bases between. The CDR3 spans 14 residues. The CDR3 loop is CASSATGYGNTIYF. In nucleotides, the CDR3 is TGTGCCAGCAGCGCCACAGGGTACGGAAACACCATATATTTT.

J is TRBJ1-1 and V is TRBV5-1; TRBD1 is a possible D gene (5 bases). V was trimmed by 1 base and J by 4 bases, leaving 17 bases between them. Germline CDR1 and CDR2: SGHRS and YFSETQ. CDR3 length: 16 amino acids. CDR3 protein: CASSLRSWGGRTEAFF. The CDR3, as DNA: TGCGCCAGCAGCTTGCGGTCTTGGGGGGGTCGCACTGAAGCTTTCTTT.

In this sample, this clone turned up once. The gene calls are TRBV7-8 and TRBJ2-2, with 7 nucleotides matching TRBD2. This CDR3 is 15 amino acids long. Per the germline V gene, CDR1 is SGHVS and CDR2 is FQNEAQ. V shed 6 bases, J shed 6 bases, and the junction held 10 bases outside the gene matches. CDR3 sequence: CASRFTSDSAGELFF. Written as DNA, the CDR3 is TGTGCCAGCAGGTTCACTAGCGATTCGGCCGGGGAGCTGTTTTTT. Full variable domain (missing parts from reference TRBV7-8 and TRBJ2-2): GAGVSQSPRYKVAKRGQDVALRCDPISGHVSLFWYQQALGQGPEFLTYFQNEAQLDKSGLPSDRFFAERPEGSVSTLKIQRTQQEDSAVYLCASRFTSDSAGELFFGEGSRLTVL.

This chain joins TRBV7-9 and TRBJ2-3; 8 bases are a match to TRBD2. The V segment lost 5 bases and the J segment 4 bases; nucleotides outside the gene matches: 8. Germline-derived CDR1 and CDR2 are SEHNR and FQNEAQ (reference sequence). CDR3 size: 15 residues. The CDR3 coding sequence is TGTGCCAGCAGCCCCGGGACTAGTAATTCAGATACGCAGTATTTT. This encodes CASSPGTSNSDTQYF.

The chain is built from TRBV6-5 and TRBJ1-2; D is possibly TRBD1 (5 bases). This CDR3 contains 14 residues. Germline V gene lookup returns CDR1 MNHEY and CDR2 SVGAGI. V was cut by 5 bases and J by 6 bases, with 16 bases left in between. The chain's CDR3 is CASSKARGGDGYTF. DNA of the CDR3: TGTGCCAGCAGTAAGGCCCGGGGCGGGGATGGCTACACCTTC.

The chain combines TRBV6-5 with TRBJ1-1; the D is unclear. This CDR3 is 14 amino acids long. V shed 7 bases and J shed 2 bases, with 14 bases lying between them. Germline V lookup: CDR1 MNHEY, CDR2 SVGAGI. The CDR3 DNA is TGTGCCAGCACCTCCGGACGGACTAACACTGAAGCTTTCTTT. As protein: CASTSGRTNTEAFF.

This clone came up once. The CDR3 DNA reads as TGTGCCACCAGCAGAACAGGGGGCTCTGGTGAAAAACTGTTTTTT. Its translation is CATSRTGGSGEKLFF. This sequence joins TRBV15 and TRBJ1-4, with 9 bases identical to TRBD1. This CDR3 is built from 15 residues. Germline V lookup: CDR1 LNHNV, CDR2 YYDKDF (reference sequence). V shed 2 bases, J shed 7 bases, and the junction held 5 bases outside the gene matches. Based on the CDR3 plus reference TRBV15 and TRBJ1-4, the full variable domain is DAMVIQNPRYQVTQFGKPVTLSCSQTLNHNVMYWYQQKSSQAPKLLFHYYDKDFNNEADTPDNFQSRRPNTSFCFLDIRSPGLGDTAMYLCATSRTGGSGEKLFFGSGTQLSVL.

The chain couples TRBV3-1 (or the pseudogene TRBV3-2) to TRBJ2-4; TRBD1 aligns across 9 bases. Germline trimming cut 2 bases from V and 0 bases from J; bases unmatched to any gene: 2. In germline, CDR1 is LGHDT, CDR2 YNNKEL (reference sequence). The CDR3 contains 16 residues. The CDR3 bases are TGTGCCAGCAGCCAACGGGACAGGGTAGCCAAAAACATTCAGTACTTC. Encoded protein: CASSQRDRVAKNIQYF.

This clone appeared a single time. This chain links TRBV28 with TRBJ1-2; a possible D gene is TRBD1 (5 bases). V was cut by 7 bases and J by 8 bases, with 11 bases left in between. Germline assignment: CDR1 MDHEN and CDR2 SYDVKM. This CDR3 has 11 residues. The CDR3 reads CASTAGLGYTF. CDR3 in DNA: TGTGCCAGCACTGCAGGGTTGGGCTACACCTTC.

This clone occurred a few times. V is TRBV27 and J is TRBJ1-5, with TRBD1 as a possible D gene (5 bases). Germline V gene sequence: CDR1 MNHEY, CDR2 SMNVEV (reference sequence). The ends were cut back, 6 bases at V and 2 bases at J, with 14 bases in the middle. This CDR3 has 15 amino acids. The CDR3 nucleotides read TGTGCCAGCAGCACTACCCTAGGGGGCAATCAGCCCCAGCATTTT. Encoded protein: CASSTTLGGNQPQHF.

The chain uses TRBV5-1 and TRBJ1-2; TRBD1 matches at 7 bases. CDR3 length: 15 residues. The V gene's germline CDR1 is SGHRS and CDR2 YFSETQ. The J segment lost 4 bases and the V segment lost 4 bases, leaving 10 bases of the junction unmatched. CDR3 coding DNA: TGCGCCAGCAGCCTCACCCAGGCAGGGGGCTATGGCTACACCTTC. As protein: CASSLTQAGGYGYTF.

The rearrangement joins TRBV28 to TRBJ2-6; 10 bases map to TRBD1. Germline V gene sequence: CDR1 MDHEN, CDR2 SYDVKM. V was pared by 10 bases and J by 2 bases, with 5 bases of the junction left unmatched. The CDR3 spans 15 residues. CDR3: CATGTGVPGANVLTF. Here the CDR3 DNA reads TGTGCCACCGGGACAGGGGTTCCTGGGGCCAACGTCCTGACTTTC.

This chain uses TRBV6-2 or TRBV6-3 with TRBJ2-2; TRBD2 matches at 7 bases. Looked up from germline, CDR1 is MNHEY and CDR2 is SVGEGT. The CDR3 totals 15 residues. Trimming removed 6 bases from V and 0 bases from J; junction bases left unmatched: 4. The CDR3 sequence is CASSLGLANTGELFF. The CDR3 nucleotides read TGTGCCAGCAGCCTAGGACTAGCGAACACCGGGGAGCTGTTTTTT.

This clone was observed a handful of times. The chain links TRBV7-2 to TRBJ2-5; 8 bases fit TRBD2. Germline values: CDR1 SGHTA, CDR2 FQGNSA. The length of the CDR3 is 14 residues. V lost 1 base to trimming and J lost 4 bases; unmatched junction nucleotides: 2. Written as DNA, the CDR3 is TGTGCCAGCAGCTTAGGACTAGCGACAGAGACCCAGTACTTC. It specifies CASSLGLATETQYF.

The chain has TRBV19 and TRBJ2-1, with D perhaps matching TRBD1 (5 bases). The ends were cut back, 7 bases at V and 10 bases at J, with 17 bases in the middle. CDR3 length: 13 residues. Germline V CDR1 and CDR2: LNHDA, SQIVND (reference sequence). CDR3 amino acids: CASTSFRSGEQFF. CDR3 nucleotide sequence: TGTGCCAGTACGTCCTTTCGGTCAGGGGAGCAGTTCTTC.

This chain joins TRBV9 and TRBJ1-4, with 7 bases aligning to TRBD1. The ends lost 0 bases at V and 7 bases at J; junction bases unmatched: 6. The CDR3 is 15 residues long. Germline loops: CDR1 SGDLS, CDR2 YYNGEE. CDR3 in amino acids: CASSVEPGGSEKLFF. The CDR3 bases are TGTGCCAGCAGCGTAGAACCAGGGGGTAGTGAAAAACTGTTTTTT. Combining the CDR3 with reference TRBV9 and TRBJ1-4 gives the whole variable domain DSGVTQTPKHLITATGQRVTLRCSPRSGDLSVYWYQQSLDQGLQFLIQYYNGEERAKGNILERFSAQQFPDLHSELNLSSLELGDSALYFCASSVEPGGSEKLFFGSGTQLSVL.

The chain couples TRBV28 to TRBJ2-5, with TRBD1 identical over 11 bases. The CDR3 length is 17 residues. The germline gives CDR1 MDHEN, CDR2 SYDVKM. Trimming at V came to 6 bases and at J to 4 bases, leaving 13 bases not matched to a gene. The DNA for the CDR3 is TGTGCCAGCAGGCTACGGCATCCGGGACAGGGGGTAGAGACCCAGTACTTC. Translated, it gives CASRLRHPGQGVETQYF. The entire variable domain, with the rest obtained from reference TRBV28 and TRBJ2-5, is as follows: DVKVTQSSRYLVKRTGEKVFLECVQDMDHENMFWYRQDPGLGLRLIYFSYDVKMKEKGDIPEGYSVSREKKERFSLILESASTNQTSMYLCASRLRHPGQGVETQYFGPGTRLLVL.

The rearrangement uses TRBV5-1 and TRBJ1-4; D remains ambiguous. The CDR3 consists of 15 residues. The germline V gene encodes CDR1 SGHRS and CDR2 YFSETQ. Trimming stripped 0 bases from V and 5 bases from J, with 11 bases between. The CDR3 here is CASSLEREPNEKLFF. DNA of the CDR3: TGCGCCAGCAGCTTGGAGCGGGAACCGAATGAAAAACTGTTTTTT.

This rearrangement joins TRBV5-6 to TRBJ1-1; D remains unclear. Germline-derived CDR1 and CDR2 are SGHDT and YYEEEE. CDR3 length: 13 amino acids. V lost 0 bases and J lost 3, with 6 bases in between. As DNA, the CDR3 is TGTGCCAGCAGCTTGGTGAGGGACACTGAAGCTTTCTTT. Translating gives CASSLVRDTEAFF. Using reference TRBV5-6 and TRBJ1-1 for the parts outside the CDR3, the full variable domain is DAGVTQSPTHLIKTRGQQVTLRCSPKSGHDTVSWYQQALGQGPQFIFQYYEEEERQRGNFPDRFSGHQFPNYSSELNVNALLLGDSALYLCASSLVRDTEAFFGQGTRLTVV.

J is TRBJ2-5 and V is TRBV28, with a possible D match to TRBD2 (6 bases). In germline, CDR1 is MDHEN, CDR2 SYDVKM. V was clipped by 6 bases and J by 7 bases, with 21 bases between them. This CDR3 has 15 amino acids. The CDR3 reads CASSGHPQAEGTQYF. CDR3 nucleotide sequence: TGTGCCAGCAGCGGACACCCCCAGGCGGAGGGGACCCAGTACTTC. Full variable domain (rest looked up from reference TRBV28 and TRBJ2-5): DVKVTQSSRYLVKRTGEKVFLECVQDMDHENMFWYRQDPGLGLRLIYFSYDVKMKEKGDIPEGYSVSREKKERFSLILESASTNQTSMYLCASSGHPQAEGTQYFGPGTRLLVL.

The gene calls are TRBV30 and TRBJ2-3; the D gene is possibly TRBD1 (6 bases). CDR3 size: 16 residues. V was pared by 5 bases and J by 0 bases, with 18 bases between. The germline V gene has CDR1 GTSNPN and CDR2 SVGIG (reference sequence). CDR3 coding DNA: TGTGCCTGGTCAGAGGGACACCTCCTTAGCACAGATACGCAGTATTTT. The encoded protein is CAWSEGHLLSTDTQYF.

The CDR3 reads CARGGVGSGTEAFF. The CDR3 nucleotides read TGTGCCAGGGGAGGGGTTGGCAGCGGGACTGAAGCTTTCTTT. The rearrangement links TRBV30 to TRBJ1-1; D possibly corresponds to TRBD1 (5 bases). The CDR3 is 14 amino acids. Trimming stripped 8 bases from V and 5 bases from J, with 21 bases between. Germline CDR1 GTSNPN, CDR2 SVGIG (reference sequence).

The sample holds a few counts of this clone. The rearrangement joins TRBV24-1 to TRBJ2-1; perhaps TRBD1 as D (6 bases). The V and J ends lost 7 bases and 7 bases respectively, with 16 bases between them. Per the germline V gene, CDR1 is KGHDR and CDR2 is SFDVKD. The CDR3 length is 14 residues. The CDR3 DNA is TGTGCCACCAGGCCAGGGGTCGGGTGGAATGAGCAGTTCTTC. Encoded protein: CATRPGVGWNEQFF.

V usage is TRBV5-4 and J usage is TRBJ2-1; TRBD2 agrees at 8 bases. The CDR3 runs 15 residues. Per germline, CDR1 SGHNT and CDR2 YYREEE (reference sequence). V trimming: 2 bases; J trimming: 3 bases; junction bases outside the gene matches: 4. The CDR3 loop reads CASSLPGGLYNEQFF. The CDR3 DNA reads TGTGCCAGCAGCTTACCGGGGGGGCTCTACAATGAGCAGTTCTTC.

This sequence joins TRBV2 and TRBJ2-2; tentatively, D is TRBD2 (7 bases). Germline V gene lookup returns CDR1 SNHLY and CDR2 FYNNEI. This CDR3 is built from 15 residues. Trimming took off 6 bases at V and 4 bases at J, with 15 bases between the two ends. DNA of the CDR3: TGTGCCAGCAGGGGGGGGCAGGGAGGCACCGGGGAGCTGTTTTTT. This sequence encodes CASRGGQGGTGELFF.

The rearrangement uses TRBV6-4 and TRBJ1-2; 8 positions match TRBD1. The CDR3 has 12 residues. The germline V gene has CDR1 MRHNA and CDR2 SNTAGT. V lost 9 bases, J lost 3 bases, and 3 bases stayed unmatched. CDR3 region: CASTGGDYGYTF. Written as DNA, the CDR3 is TGTGCCAGTACAGGGGGTGACTATGGCTACACCTTC.

CDR3 sequence reads: CATSGPLAGGLDEQFF. CDR3 coding DNA: TGTGCCACCAGTGGCCCCCTAGCGGGAGGTTTGGATGAGCAGTTCTTC. This chain connects TRBV24-1 to TRBJ2-1; TRBD2 agrees at 11 bases. Germline values: CDR1 KGHDR, CDR2 SFDVKD. V shed 5 bases, J shed 8 bases, and the junction held 10 bases outside the gene matches. This CDR3 spans 16 amino acids.

This clone was recorded once. This sequence joins TRBV5-1 and TRBJ1-3; D uncertain. The CDR3 is 13 residues long. The germline V gene encodes CDR1 SGHRS and CDR2 YFSETQ. The V gene lost 5 bases and the J gene lost 4 bases, with 10 bases spanning the gap. CDR3 region: CASRREVGNTIYF. The CDR3 DNA sequence: TGCGCCAGCAGGAGGGAAGTCGGAAACACCATATATTTT.

The CDR3: CASSAQGSSEAFF. CDR3 nucleotide sequence: TGTGCCAGCAGTGCTCAGGGTTCATCCGAAGCTTTCTTT. The chain employs TRBV28 and TRBJ1-1; D might be TRBD1 (5 bases). The CDR3 has 13 residues. The V gene's germline CDR1 is MDHEN and CDR2 SYDVKM. The ends were cut back, 5 bases at V and 8 bases at J, with 15 bases in the middle.